Presented here are 27 T cell receptor beta chains from one specimen sequenced in a study of T cells after yellow fever vaccination. MiXCR, applied by TCRdb to the 5' RACE reads, yields one record per CDR3 protein. Of about 550,000 distinct CDR3 sequences listed, 15% to 20% were seen once; the top ten hold roughly an eighth. The sample here was PBMCs, taken 15 days after the yellow fever booster vaccination. The receptors come from a man aged 30-40 years who received the YFV17D yellow fever vaccine.

The chain has TRBV6-2 or TRBV6-3 and TRBJ2-2, with TRBD2 matching over 13 bases. Germline CDR1 reads MNHEY; CDR2 reads SVGEGT. The trim removed 6 bases at V and 0 bases at J, leaving 7 bases unmatched. The CDR3 covers 18 residues. The CDR3 DNA follows: TGTGCCAGCAGCTTCCGGACTAGCGGGAGACCGAACACCGGGGAGCTGTTTTTT. This translates into CASSFRTSGRPNTGELFF.

The rearrangement joins TRBV6-2 or TRBV6-3 to TRBJ2-5, with 10 bases that match TRBD1. Germline CDR1 is MNHEY and CDR2 is SVGEGT. With V trimmed by 6 bases and J by 2 bases, 6 bases remained unmatched. This CDR3 region has 15 residues. Here the CDR3 DNA reads TGTGCCAGCAGAACCCCGGGACAGGGGCAAGAGACCCAGTACTTC. It codes for CASRTPGQGQETQYF.

Only a few counts were recorded for this clonotype. The J gene is TRBJ2-5, the V gene TRBV3-1; 7 nucleotides align to TRBD2. Germline CDR1 and CDR2: LGHDT and YNNKEL (reference sequence). CDR3 length: 14 residues. The V segment lost 2 bases and the J segment 3 bases; nucleotides outside the gene matches: 3. The CDR3 DNA sequence: TGTGCCAGCAGCCAATGGCGGGAGAAAGAGACCCAGTACTTC. It yields the protein CASSQWREKETQYF.

The chain recombines TRBV11-2 with TRBJ1-2; D gene unclear. The CDR3 contains 13 residues. V lost 6 bases and J lost 7, with 15 bases in between. Looked up from germline, CDR1 is SGHAT and CDR2 is FQNNGV. The CDR3 region is CASRQVTDRGYTF. CDR3 nucleotide sequence: TGTGCCAGCAGGCAGGTTACGGACCGTGGCTACACCTTC.

This clonotype was counted ten times or more. This chain links TRBV9 with TRBJ2-3; possible D gene TRBD1, 6 bases. This CDR3 has 16 residues. The V and J ends lost 0 bases and 2 bases respectively, with 13 bases between them. The germline gives CDR1 SGDLS, CDR2 YYNGEE. CDR3 nucleotide sequence: TGTGCCAGCAGCGTAGATCTAGGGGGAGTCACAGATACGCAGTATTTT. Translation: CASSVDLGGVTDTQYF.

This clonotype was counted between two and nine times. The rearrangement links TRBV29-1 to TRBJ1-4; D is possibly TRBD1 (5 bases). Germline V gene lookup returns CDR1 SQVTM and CDR2 ANQGSEA. V lost 5 bases and J lost 4, with 20 bases in between. CDR3 length: 16 residues. The CDR3 DNA is TGCAGCGTTATTCGCCTTAAAGGGGACGATAATGAAAAACTGTTTTTT. Its protein is CSVIRLKGDDNEKLFF.

This chain joins TRBV5-1 and TRBJ1-4; D not resolved. The CDR3 sequence is 15 residues long. Trimming cost V 6 bases and J 1 base, with 13 bases left between them. The V gene's germline CDR1 is SGHRS and CDR2 YFSETQ. The CDR3 sequence is CASTHQLGTNEKLFF. The CDR3 DNA sequence: TGCGCCAGCACACACCAATTAGGAACTAATGAAAAACTGTTTTTT. The complete variable domain, with remaining parts taken from reference TRBV5-1 and TRBJ1-4, reads KAGVTQTPRYLIKTRGQQVTLSCSPISGHRSVSWYQQTPGQGLQFLFEYFSETQRNKGNFPGRFSGRQFSNSRSEMNVSTLELGDSALYLCASTHQLGTNEKLFFGSGTQLSVL.

This clonotype was observed at least ten times. V gene TRBV2 combines with J gene TRBJ1-1; no firm D call. This CDR3 has 12 amino acids. Trimming shortened V by 6 bases and J by 5 bases, and 10 bases separated the two germline ends. Germline CDR1 is SNHLY and CDR2 is FYNNEI. This chain's CDR3 is CASRDDGTEAFF. CDR3 bases: TGTGCCAGCAGAGACGATGGTACTGAAGCTTTCTTT. Based on the CDR3 plus reference TRBV2 and TRBJ1-1, the full variable domain is EPEVTQTPSHQVTQMGQEVILRCVPISNHLYFYWYRQILGQKVEFLVSFYNNEISEKSEIFDDQFSVERPDGSNFTLKIRSTKLEDSAMYFCASRDDGTEAFFGQGTRLTVV.

The gene calls are TRBV4-2 and TRBJ1-5; 9 nucleotides match TRBD1. This CDR3 spans 16 amino acids. Germline CDR1 reads LGHNA; CDR2 reads YNFKEQ. The J segment lost 4 bases and the V segment lost 0 bases, leaving 4 bases of the junction unmatched. As DNA, the CDR3 is TGTGCCAGCAGCCAAGACTGGACAGGGGTGAATCAGCCCCAGCATTTT. Protein sequence: CASSQDWTGVNQPQHF.

This chain links TRBV10-3 with TRBJ2-2; 8 positions match TRBD2. CDR3 length: 12 residues. Losses at the gene ends were 11 bases for V and 6 bases for J; bases not matched to a gene: 5. Germline assignment: CDR1 ENHRY and CDR2 SYGVKD. The CDR3 reads CAVTGGAGELFF. The CDR3, as DNA: TGTGCCGTCACCGGGGGGGCCGGGGAGCTGTTTTTT.

The V call is TRBV7-6, the J call TRBJ2-3, with unresolved D. This CDR3 spans 15 amino acids. The V gene lost 5 bases and the J gene lost 2 bases, with 14 bases spanning the gap. Germline V gene data show CDR1 as SGHVS and CDR2 as FNYEAQ. In DNA, the CDR3 is TGTGCCAGCAGCCACGGTGGCGGACCCACAGATACGCAGTATTTT. Amino acid sequence: CASSHGGGPTDTQYF.

This sequence joins TRBV11-3 and TRBJ2-1, with D unresolved. The ends were cut back, 3 bases at V and 2 bases at J, with 8 bases in the middle. This CDR3 comprises 14 residues. Germline values: CDR1 SGHNT, CDR2 YENEEA. The CDR3 bases are TGTGCCAGCAGCTTGCACGCCGCCTACAATGAGCAGTTCTTC. Translating it yields CASSLHAAYNEQFF.

This clonotype was counted a few times. This sequence joins TRBV12-1 and TRBJ2-1. TRBV12-1 is given as a pseudogene. The CDR3 has 16 residues. The DNA of the CDR3 is TGTGCCAGCAGTCTCACGACTGATAGCTCCTACAATGAGCAGTTCTTC. Protein product: CASSLTTDSSYNEQFF.

The rearrangement joins TRBV20-1 to TRBJ2-1, with D possibly matching TRBD1 (6 bases). The CDR3 has 14 amino acids. V was shortened by 3 bases and J by 2 bases, with 11 bases between the two germline ends. Germline CDR1 DFQATT, CDR2 SNEGSKA (reference sequence). The CDR3 reads CSARKGVPYNEQFF. CDR3 DNA sequence: TGCAGTGCTAGGAAGGGGGTACCCTACAATGAGCAGTTCTTC.

This clonotype was found a few times. The rearrangement joins TRBV20-1 to TRBJ1-2, with D possibly being TRBD1 (5 bases). The CDR3 sequence is 12 residues long. Germline loops: CDR1 DFQATT, CDR2 SNEGSKA (reference sequence). CDR3 DNA: TGCAGCGCCGGGACCGAACCAACAGGCTACACCTTC. It yields the protein CSAGTEPTGYTF.

This clonotype has a handful of counts. The chain employs TRBV7-2 and TRBJ2-1, with D tentatively TRBD1 (6 bases). The ends were cut back, 1 base at V and 10 bases at J, with 17 bases in the middle. The CDR3 contains 15 residues. Germline lookup yields CDR1 SGHTA and CDR2 FQGNSA. The CDR3, as DNA: TGTGCCAGCAGCTTAGGTGGGGGCATATCACGGGAGCAGTTCTTC. Translation: CASSLGGGISREQFF. The full variable domain, in which reference TRBV7-2 and TRBJ2-1 provide the parts outside the CDR3, is GAGVSQSPSNKVTEKGKDVELRCDPISGHTALYWYRQSLGQGLEFLIYFQGNSAPDKSGLPSDRFSAERTGGSVSTLTIQRTQQEDSAVYLCASSLGGGISREQFFGPGTRLTVL.

The chain carries TRBV29-1 and TRBJ2-5; D is tentatively TRBD1 or TRBD2 (7 bases each). Trimming shortened V by 6 bases and J by 5 bases, and 13 bases separated the two germline ends. This CDR3 region has 12 residues. Looked up from germline, CDR1 is SQVTM and CDR2 is ANQGSEA. CDR3 DNA: TGCAGCGTGGGGGGGACAGTTGAGACCCAGTACTTC. Amino acid sequence: CSVGGTVETQYF. Drawing the rest from reference TRBV29-1 and TRBJ2-5, the complete variable domain is SAVISQKPSRDICQRGTSLTIQCQVDSQVTMMFWYRQQPGQSLTLIATANQGSEATYESGFVIDKFPISRPNLTFSTLTVSNMSPEDSSIYLCSVGGTVETQYFGPGTRLLVL.

This chain links TRBV5-5 with TRBJ1-6; D unclear. Between the trimmed V and J ends, which lost 3 bases and 4 bases, there was a span of 11 bases. The CDR3 extends over 15 amino acids. Germline CDR1 reads SGHKS; CDR2 reads YYEKEE (reference sequence). The CDR3 spells CASSSNALYNSPLHF. CDR3 in DNA: TGTGCCAGCAGCTCCAACGCCCTTTATAATTCACCCCTCCACTTT.

Here the CDR3 reads CSVEDRRHPNEQFF. DNA of the CDR3: TGCAGCGTTGAAGATCGGCGTCACCCCAATGAGCAGTTCTTC. This chain joins TRBV29-1 and TRBJ2-1, with D unclear. V lost 0 bases and J 6 bases, leaving 12 bases between the germline ends. Germline V lookup: CDR1 SQVTM, CDR2 ANQGSEA. This CDR3 comprises 14 residues.

Points on this clonotype: One junction end disagrees with the germline gene, perhaps due to a read error. The J gene is TRBJ2-1, the V gene TRBV27; the match to TRBD2 covers 7 bases. The CDR3 length is 12 residues. Germline CDR1 MNHEY, CDR2 SMNVEV (reference sequence). CDR3 DNA: TGTGCCAGCAGTTTTGAGGGAGGGAAGATCAGCTTC. It encodes CASSFEGGKISF.

This clonotype was observed a few times. The chain employs TRBV20-1 and TRBJ1-1, with 9 bases that match TRBD1. CDR1 DFQATT and CDR2 SNEGSKA come from the germline V gene (reference sequence). V lost 1 base and J lost 7; bases outside the gene matches: 16. CDR3 length: 17 residues. CDR3 bases: TGCAGTGCTAGAGGAATTACTAGAGGACAGGGGAGAGGTGAAGCTTTCTTT. Translation gives CSARGITRGQGRGEAFF.

This clonotype came up a few times. The V call is TRBV4-3, the J call TRBJ2-1; the D is unclear. The germline V gene has CDR1 LGHNA and CDR2 YSLEER. The CDR3 loop spans 16 amino acids. The V end was cut by 1 base, the J end by 0 bases, with 10 bases between. CDR3 in DNA: TGCGCCAGCAGCCAAGGAGCCCGGAGCTCCTACAATGAGCAGTTCTTC. Its translation is CASSQGARSSYNEQFF.

This clonotype was recorded a few times. The chain joins TRBV7-8 to TRBJ2-7, with D perhaps matching TRBD2 (6 bases). Trimming removed 7 bases from V and 1 base from J, with 17 bases in between. There are 15 residues in the CDR3. The V gene's germline CDR1 is SGHVS and CDR2 FQNEAQ. The CDR3 coding sequence is TGTGCCAGCACCCTTAAGGGCGGGATTTCCTACGAGCAGTACTTC. Translation: CASTLKGGISYEQYF.

The genes are TRBV7-9 and TRBJ2-5, with 8 positions matching TRBD1. The CDR3 runs to 16 residues. With 1 base clipped from V and 2 bases from J, the junction kept 6 bases outside the gene matches. The germline CDR1 and CDR2 sequences are SEHNR and FQNEAQ (reference sequence). The CDR3 loop reads CASSLVPQGVQETQYF. The CDR3 nucleotides read TGTGCCAGCAGCTTAGTCCCACAGGGGGTACAAGAGACCCAGTACTTC.

This clonotype was detected a few times. The chain is built from TRBV9 and TRBJ1-6; D is unclear. The V end lost 6 bases, the J end lost 10 bases, and 20 bases lay between the germline ends. CDR3 length: 15 residues. Germline loops: CDR1 SGDLS, CDR2 YYNGEE. CDR3 sequence (DNA): TGTGCCAGCACTATTACCGACGGCTTGGAATCACCCCTCCACTTT. It translates to CASTITDGLESPLHF.

This clonotype came up once. The V and J genes are TRBV7-6 and TRBJ2-7, with D possibly TRBD2 on 6 matching bases. The CDR3 loop spans 16 amino acids. V shed 1 base and J shed 3 bases, with 16 bases lying between them. CDR1 is SGHVS and CDR2 is FNYEAQ in the germline V gene. CDR3 amino acids: CASSLDVGDGSYEQYF. The CDR3 DNA follows: TGTGCCAGCAGCTTAGATGTGGGGGACGGGAGCTACGAGCAGTACTTC.

This sequence joins TRBV28 and TRBJ2-3; maybe TRBD2 (5 bases). The CDR3 loop spans 11 amino acids. Trimming pared 7 bases from V and 6 bases from J, leaving 8 bases between. The germline gives CDR1 MDHEN, CDR2 SYDVKM. CDR3 nucleotide sequence: TGTGCCAGCAAGGAGGTTGATACGCAGTATTTT. Translating gives CASKEVDTQYF.